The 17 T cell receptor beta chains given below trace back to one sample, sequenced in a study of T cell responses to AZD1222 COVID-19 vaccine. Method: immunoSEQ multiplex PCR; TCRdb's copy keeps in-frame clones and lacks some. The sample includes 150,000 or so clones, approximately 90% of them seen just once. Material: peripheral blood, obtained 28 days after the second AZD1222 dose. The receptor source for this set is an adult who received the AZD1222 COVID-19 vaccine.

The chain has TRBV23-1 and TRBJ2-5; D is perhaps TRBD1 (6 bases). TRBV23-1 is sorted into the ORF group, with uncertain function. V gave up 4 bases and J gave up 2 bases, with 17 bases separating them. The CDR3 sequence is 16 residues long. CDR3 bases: TGCGCCAGCAGTCGCGGATTACAGGGAGATCAAGAGACCCAGTACTTC. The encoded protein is CASSRGLQGDQETQYF.

The DNA for the CDR3 is TGCAGCGTGATTGGGTCGTACACTGAAGCTTTCTTT. Amino acids: CSVIGSYTEAFF. V gene TRBV29-1 combines with J gene TRBJ1-1, with D hard to call. V lost 6 bases and J lost 3, with 11 bases in between. The CDR3 runs 12 residues. Germline V lookup: CDR1 SQVTM, CDR2 ANQGSEA.

The CDR3 nucleotides are TGCGCCAGCAGCCAAGATCGGACACCTGGGCGTGAAAAACTGTTTTTT. Amino acid sequence: CASSQDRTPGREKLFF. The gene calls are TRBV4-1 and TRBJ1-4; tentative D call: TRBD1 (5 bases). V was pared by 0 bases and J by 7 bases, with 15 bases between. The CDR3 extends over 16 amino acids. CDR1 and CDR2 (germline): MGHRA, YSYEKL.

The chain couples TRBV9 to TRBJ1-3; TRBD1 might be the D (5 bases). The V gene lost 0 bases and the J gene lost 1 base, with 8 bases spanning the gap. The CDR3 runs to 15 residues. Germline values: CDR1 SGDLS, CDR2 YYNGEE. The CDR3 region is CASSVGGWSGNTIYF. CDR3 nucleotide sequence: TGTGCCAGCAGCGTAGGGGGCTGGTCTGGAAACACCATATATTTT.

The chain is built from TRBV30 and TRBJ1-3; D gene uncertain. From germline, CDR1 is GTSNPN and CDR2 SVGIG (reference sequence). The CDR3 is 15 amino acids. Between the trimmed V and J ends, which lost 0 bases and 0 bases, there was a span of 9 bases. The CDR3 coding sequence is TGTGCCTGGAGTGTACGAGGGAGCTCTGGAAACACCATATATTTT. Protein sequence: CAWSVRGSSGNTIYF.

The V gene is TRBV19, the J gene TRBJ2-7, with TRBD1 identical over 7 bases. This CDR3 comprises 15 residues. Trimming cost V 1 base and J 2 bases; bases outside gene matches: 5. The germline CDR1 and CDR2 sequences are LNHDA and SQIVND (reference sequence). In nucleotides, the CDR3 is TGTGCCAGTAGTATAGTAGAGGGGGCGGCCTACGAGCAGTACTTC. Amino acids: CASSIVEGAAYEQYF.

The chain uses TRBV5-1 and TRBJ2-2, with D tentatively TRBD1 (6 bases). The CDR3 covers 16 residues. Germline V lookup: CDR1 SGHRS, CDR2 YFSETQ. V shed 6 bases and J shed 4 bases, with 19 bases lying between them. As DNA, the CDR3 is TGCGCCAGCATGCAACAACCAGGGGTCGGCACCGGGGAGCTGTTTTTT. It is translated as CASMQQPGVGTGELFF.

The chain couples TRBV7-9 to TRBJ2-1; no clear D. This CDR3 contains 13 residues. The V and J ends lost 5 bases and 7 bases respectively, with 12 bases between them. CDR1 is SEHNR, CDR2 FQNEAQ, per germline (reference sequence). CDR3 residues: CASSRLLGNEQFF. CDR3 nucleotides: TGTGCCAGCAGCCGTCTTTTGGGAAATGAGCAGTTCTTC. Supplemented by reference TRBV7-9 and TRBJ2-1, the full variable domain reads DTGVSQNPRHKITKRGQNVTFRCDPISEHNRLYWYRQTLGQGPEFLTYFQNEAQLEKSRLLSDRFSAERPKGSFSTLEIQRTEQGDSAMYLCASSRLLGNEQFFGPGTRLTVL.

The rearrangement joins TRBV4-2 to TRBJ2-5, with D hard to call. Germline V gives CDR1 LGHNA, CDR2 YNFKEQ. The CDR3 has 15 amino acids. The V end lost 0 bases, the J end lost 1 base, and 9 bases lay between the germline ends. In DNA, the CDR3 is TGTGCCAGCAGCCAAGATCCCCAGCGCCAAGAGACCCAGTACTTC. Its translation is CASSQDPQRQETQYF.

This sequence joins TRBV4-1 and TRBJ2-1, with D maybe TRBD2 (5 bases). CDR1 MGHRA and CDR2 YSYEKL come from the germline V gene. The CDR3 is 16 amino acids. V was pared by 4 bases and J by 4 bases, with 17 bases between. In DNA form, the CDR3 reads TGCGCCAGCAGCCGAATGGACTCCGTGGCATACAATGAGCAGTTCTTC. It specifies CASSRMDSVAYNEQFF.

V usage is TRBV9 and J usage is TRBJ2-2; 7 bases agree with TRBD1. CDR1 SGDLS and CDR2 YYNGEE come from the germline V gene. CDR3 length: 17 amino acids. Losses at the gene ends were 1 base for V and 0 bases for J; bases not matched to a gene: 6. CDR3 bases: TGTGCCAGCAGCGTACGGGACAGAAGGACGAACACCGGGGAGCTGTTTTTT. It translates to CASSVRDRRTNTGELFF.

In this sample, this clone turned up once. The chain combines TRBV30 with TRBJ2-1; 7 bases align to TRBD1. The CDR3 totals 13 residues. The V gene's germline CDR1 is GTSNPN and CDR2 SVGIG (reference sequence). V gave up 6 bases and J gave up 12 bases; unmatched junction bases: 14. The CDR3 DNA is TGTGCCTGTTCAGGGGGACAGTCCCGGGGGCAGTTCTTC. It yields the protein CACSGGQSRGQFF. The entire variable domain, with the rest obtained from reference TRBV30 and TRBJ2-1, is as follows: SQTIHQWPATLVQPVGSPLSLECTVEGTSNPNLYWYRQAAGRGLQLLFYSVGIGQISSEVPQNLSASRPQDRQFILSSKKLLLSDSGFYLCACSGGQSRGQFFGPGTRLTVL.

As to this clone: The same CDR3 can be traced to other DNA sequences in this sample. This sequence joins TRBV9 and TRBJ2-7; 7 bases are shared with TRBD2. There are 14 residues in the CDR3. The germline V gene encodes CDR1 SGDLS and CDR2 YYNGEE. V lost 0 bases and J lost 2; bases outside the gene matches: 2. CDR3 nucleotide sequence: TGTGCCAGCAGCGTAGGGGGAGGGCCCTACGAGCAGTACTTC. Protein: CASSVGGGPYEQYF.

The CDR3 DNA sequence: TGTGCCAGCAGCTTAGGGGTAAACCGGGGTTGGGAGAACAATGAGCAGTTCTTC. Protein: CASSLGVNRGWENNEQFF. The rearrangement joins TRBV11-3 to TRBJ2-1; tentatively, D is TRBD2 (5 bases). The germline V gene has CDR1 SGHNT and CDR2 YENEEA. The CDR3 spans 18 residues. V was pared by 1 base and J by 5 bases, with 21 bases between. The whole variable domain, remainder taken from reference TRBV11-3 and TRBJ2-1, is EAGVVQSPRYKIIEKKQPVAFWCNPISGHNTLYWYLQNLGQGPELLIRYENEEAVDDSQLPKDRFSAERLKGVDSTLKIQPAELGDSAVYLCASSLGVNRGWENNEQFFGPGTRLTVL.

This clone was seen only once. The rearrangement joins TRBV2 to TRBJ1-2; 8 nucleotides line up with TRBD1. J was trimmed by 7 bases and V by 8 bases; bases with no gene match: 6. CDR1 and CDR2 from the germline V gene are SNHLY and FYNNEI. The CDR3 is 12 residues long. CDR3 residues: CASLGQVSGYTF. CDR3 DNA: TGTGCCAGCTTGGGACAGGTGTCTGGCTACACCTTC.

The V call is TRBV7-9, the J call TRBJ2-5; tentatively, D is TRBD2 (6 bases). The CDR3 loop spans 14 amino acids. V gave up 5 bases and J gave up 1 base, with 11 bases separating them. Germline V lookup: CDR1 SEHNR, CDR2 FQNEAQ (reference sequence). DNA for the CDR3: TGTGCCAGCAGCCCTGGTAGCGGCCAAGAGACCCAGTACTTC. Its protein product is CASSPGSGQETQYF.

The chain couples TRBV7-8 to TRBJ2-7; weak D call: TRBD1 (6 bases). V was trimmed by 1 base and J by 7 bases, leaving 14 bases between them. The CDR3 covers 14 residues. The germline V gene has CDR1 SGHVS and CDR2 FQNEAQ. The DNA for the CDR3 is TGTGCCAGCAGCTTAGGCACAGGGTCTGGAGAGCAGTACTTC. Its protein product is CASSLGTGSGEQYF. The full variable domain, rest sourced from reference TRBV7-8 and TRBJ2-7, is GAGVSQSPRYKVAKRGQDVALRCDPISGHVSLFWYQQALGQGPEFLTYFQNEAQLDKSGLPSDRFFAERPEGSVSTLKIQRTQQEDSAVYLCASSLGTGSGEQYFGPGTRLTVT.